The following is a T cell receptor (beta chain) sequence with its context. Its target antigen remains unknown. Nothing much larger sits one base from this clone, and base qualities are not available. The sample comes from a study of blood T cell repertoires in COVID-19 (TCRdb year 2020). About the full investigation: Collaborator samples came from the United States, Italy and Spain and covered acute and convalescent phases of COVID-19. The material from the prospective study consisted of cDNA or gDNA derived from T cells, B-cell-depleted T cells, or PBMCs. The dataset comprised deeply sampled blood TCRbeta repertoires from subjects exposed to, actively infected with, or recovered from COVID-19. The repertoires were released in a freely available public database intended as a resource for research on the immune response to SARS-CoV-2. Samples were obtained from the ongoing ImmuneRACE study (first 160 participants) and from about 1,300 subjects provided by 6 global collaborators. Sample metadata almost always included a de-identified subject ID, COVID-19 status, age in years and sex. HLA class I and class II types, where available, came from metadata supplied by the sample provider rather than from assay-based typing.

Enrolling through a virtual design, the prospective study's participants ranged in age from about 18 to 100 years and lived across some 22 United States geographic areas. To assign participants to cohorts, the prospective study relied on clinical history that participants themselves reported in a screening survey and a study questionnaire. ImmuneRACE Cohort 3 recovered participants were defined by two consecutive negative NP/OP PCR tests, healthcare professional clearance, or symptom resolution. Mobile phlebotomists in the prospective study collected whole blood, serum and a nasopharyngeal or oropharyngeal swab from every participant. Additional blood draws and questionnaires over an approximately two-month period could optionally be provided by prospective study participants. Before DNA extraction, prospective study blood samples were shipped either frozen or at room temperature. The immunoSEQ Assay, a bias-controlled multiplex PCR, was used to amplify TCRbeta CDR3 regions from genomic DNA. The original methods were these. Within the assay, amplification of reference gene primers was used to estimate how many nucleated cells each sample contained. Sequence reads were collapsed and filtered to measure the absolute abundance of every unique TCRbeta CDR3 rearrangement. For each sample, productive Simpson clonality was calculated by taking the square root of Simpson's diversity index across productive rearrangements. Not all clones reach the TCRdb copy of this immuneACCESS table, which keeps in-frame sequences only. Checked studies attribute under half of the gap to unresolved V genes and leave the rest unexplained. V and J calls and clone size come straight from that table; D and trimming were deduced from the DNA. The sample table shows around 380,000 clones, and around 87% are seen once. Under 1.5% of the sample lies in the top ten.

The CDR3, from cysteine to phenylalanine, totals 14 residues. Just the 42-base CDR3 DNA is kept, in frame starting at base 1. The V end gives up 8 bases and the J end 4 bases, leaving 8 bases in the junction not matched to a gene. CDR1 and CDR2 are read off the germline V gene as MDHEN and SYDVKM. Points the paper makes about the study in general: How much clinical and demographic metadata was included differed by source and by participant, and the metadata was provided uncurated.

Sequencing was performed on PBMCs or T cells enriched from blood (not recorded which). The chain links TRBV28 with TRBJ1-5; 7 bases in the junction line up with TRBD1. The sequence was collected from a man under 40 who had recovered from COVID-19. Here is the DNA: TGTGCCAGCGGCTTTGGACAGGCGAATCAGCCCCAGCATTTT. Protein translation: CASGFGQANQPQHF.